Each of the 8 T cell receptor beta chains below was sequenced from the same sample in a study of T-cell memory formation after mild COVID-19. TCRdb redid the calling of the 5' RACE reads with MiXCR, one entry per CDR3 protein. The sample lists just under 150,000 distinct CDR3 sequences; about 5.5% were seen once. Sequenced material: PBMCs or a T cell subset sorted from them (not recorded which). These receptors all stem from an adult woman who had mild COVID-19 (a few samples of this study predate the infection). Cell type and time point are not known.

This clonotype was seen ten or more times. The limits of the CDR3 on the DNA are not certain, so only TCRdb's listed CDR3 is given. The CDR3 region is CASTQRVGSGSYEQYF. The chain employs TRBV21-1 and TRBJ2-7; the DNA was not used to check the table's D call, TRBD2. TRBV21-1 is a listed pseudogene. The length of the CDR3 is 16 amino acids, counting both ends.

This clonotype was observed many times. V is TRBV7-9 and J is TRBJ2-2, with D possibly TRBD1 on 6 matching bases. From germline, CDR1 is SEHNR and CDR2 FQNEAQ (reference sequence). V lost 4 bases to trimming and J lost 6 bases, with 9 bases between them. This CDR3 is 13 amino acids long. The CDR3 loop is CASSSTGPGELFF. CDR3 nucleotides: TGTGCCAGCAGCTCCACAGGGCCCGGGGAGCTGTTTTTT. The variable domain in full, with the rest retrieved from reference TRBV7-9 and TRBJ2-2, is DTGVSQNPRHKITKRGQNVTFRCDPISEHNRLYWYRQTLGQGPEFLTYFQNEAQLEKSRLLSDRFSAERPKGSFSTLEIQRTEQGDSAMYLCASSSTGPGELFFGEGSRLTVL.

The gene calls are TRBV6-2 or TRBV6-3 and TRBJ2-7; 13 positions match TRBD2. Germline V gene sequence: CDR1 MNHEY, CDR2 SVGEGT. CDR3 length: 18 residues. V lost 7 bases and J lost 6; bases outside the gene matches: 18. DNA for the CDR3: TGTGCCAGCATCGGACTAGCGGGAGTGTCCCGGATTAAGGGCGAGCAGTACTTC. Protein sequence: CASIGLAGVSRIKGEQYF.

This clonotype was observed many times. The rearrangement joins TRBV3-1 to TRBJ1-6, with D possibly matching TRBD1 (5 bases). Germline loops: CDR1 LGHDT, CDR2 YNNKEL (reference sequence). V lost 4 bases, J lost 2 bases, and 18 bases lay in between. The CDR3 covers 18 residues. Here the CDR3 DNA reads TGTGCCAGCAGCCCCCGGGACGGACCCTTCGCCTATAATTCACCCCTCCACTTT. As protein: CASSPRDGPFAYNSPLHF.

The chain employs TRBV23-1 and TRBJ2-4, with D possibly matching TRBD1 (5 bases). TRBV23-1 is flagged as an ORF with uncertain function. The CDR3 extends over 15 amino acids. V lost 11 bases and J 2 bases, leaving 19 bases between the germline ends. The CDR3 spells CAASGLPLTKNIQYF. In DNA form, the CDR3 reads TGCGCCGCGTCAGGGCTCCCTTTAACCAAAAACATTCAGTACTTC.

This clonotype was counted a few times. The chain couples TRBV5-6 to TRBJ1-3, with D unclear. Germline assignment: CDR1 SGHDT and CDR2 YYEEEE. Trimming took off 4 bases at V and 1 base at J, with 9 bases between the two ends. The CDR3 has 14 residues. The CDR3 region has the DNA TGTGCCAGCAGCCGGGCCTTGTCTGGAAACACCATATATTTT. As protein: CASSRALSGNTIYF.

There are a few counts of this clonotype. The V and J genes are TRBV5-1 and TRBJ2-1, with D unclear. Germline V gives CDR1 SGHRS, CDR2 YFSETQ. This CDR3 spans 14 amino acids. V lost 5 bases, J lost 0 bases, and 9 bases lay in between. The CDR3 here is CASRGRSSYNEQFF. CDR3 nucleotide sequence: TGCGCCAGCAGGGGCCGGAGCTCCTACAATGAGCAGTTCTTC. The full variable domain, completed using reference TRBV5-1 and TRBJ2-1, is KAGVTQTPRYLIKTRGQQVTLSCSPISGHRSVSWYQQTPGQGLQFLFEYFSETQRNKGNFPGRFSGRQFSNSRSEMNVSTLELGDSALYLCASRGRSSYNEQFFGPGTRLTVL.

This clonotype showed up many times. The CDR3 region is CASSLGTGMMNEQFF. In DNA form, the CDR3 reads TGTGCCAGCAGTTTAGGAACAGGGATGATGAATGAGCAGTTCTTC. The chain combines TRBV12-3 or TRBV12-4 with TRBJ2-1, with a weak D call TRBD1 (6 bases). This CDR3 contains 15 residues. Deletions cut 1 base from V and 7 bases from J, with 14 bases between.